Each of the 5 T cell receptor beta chains below was sequenced from the same sample in a study of human versus mouse CDR3 diversity and MHC coevolution. The data were produced by immunoSEQ multiplex PCR, yet TCRdb's version contains in-frame clones alone and is incomplete. The repertoire holds some 80,000 clones, with just under 95% as singletons. Sequenced input: naive CD4+ T cells from blood. The sample's subset: CD45RO-negative CD62L-positive naive CD4 T cells. The source of these receptors is a person aged 30-69 years in good health.

The J gene is TRBJ2-1, the V gene TRBV19, with 8 positions matching TRBD2. V lost 9 bases, J lost 7 bases, and 8 bases stayed unmatched. CDR3 size: 13 residues. The germline V gene has CDR1 LNHDA and CDR2 SQIVND (reference sequence). The CDR3 DNA is TGTGCCAGCGGGGGGGCCATTTTGAATGAGCAGTTCTTC. Amino acid sequence: CASGGAILNEQFF.

This chain connects TRBV19 to TRBJ1-1; 11 nucleotides agree with TRBD1. CDR1 and CDR2 from the germline V gene are LNHDA and SQIVND (reference sequence). V lost 6 bases and J lost 4; bases outside the gene matches: 7. The length of the CDR3 is 15 residues. The CDR3: CASRRPGTGGTEAFF. The CDR3 DNA sequence: TGTGCCAGTAGACGTCCCGGGACAGGGGGCACTGAAGCTTTCTTT.

The chain employs TRBV4-2 and TRBJ2-1; TRBD2 matches at 7 bases. Germline V CDR1 and CDR2: LGHNA, YNFKEQ. CDR3 length: 17 amino acids. Trimming cost V 0 bases and J 3 bases; bases outside gene matches: 8. The CDR3 loop reads CASSQDRMGRDYNEQFF. As DNA, the CDR3 is TGTGCCAGCAGCCAAGATCGGATGGGGAGGGACTACAATGAGCAGTTCTTC.

This clone was observed a few times. The CDR3 spells CASSLARRASGNTIYF. CDR3 DNA: TGTGCCAGCAGTTTAGCAAGGAGGGCCTCTGGAAACACCATATATTTT. The chain carries TRBV28 and TRBJ1-3; D ambiguous. The CDR3 has 16 residues. With 2 bases removed from V and 0 bases from J, the gap between germline ends came to 11 bases. CDR1 is MDHEN and CDR2 is SYDVKM in the germline V gene.

The chain employs TRBV6-6 and TRBJ1-1; no clear D. This CDR3 contains 14 residues. Germline V gives CDR1 MNHNY, CDR2 SVGAGI (reference sequence). V lost 0 bases and J 1 base, leaving 6 bases between the germline ends. In nucleotides, the CDR3 is TGTGCCAGCAGTTACTCAGCAACGAACACTGAAGCTTTCTTT. Translating gives CASSYSATNTEAFF.